The clone carrying this T cell receptor (beta chain) was observed a handful of times. Its target is not known. Germline CDR1 is SGHTA and CDR2 is FQGNSA. This CDR3 is 12 amino acids long. Trimming removed 4 bases from V and 12 bases from J; junction bases left unmatched: 7. With 10-nucleotide random UMIs included, cDNA was synthesized by 5'RACE. TCRdb reprocessed the 5' RACE reads via MiXCR and lists one record per CDR3 protein. The profile shows about 62,000 distinct CDR3 sequences, approximately 4.6% of them singletons. This sample stems from a study of neurological immune-mediated disorders. General study findings and limits: The multiple sclerosis repertoire cluster had no association with any clinical or MRI feature.

This clonotype was sampled from a woman aged 50 to 60 with multiple sclerosis. The chain couples TRBV7-2 to TRBJ1-2, with 8 bases that match TRBD1. The sequenced sample was PBMCs. CDR3 DNA: TGTGCCAGCAGCTCTAACAGGGGGATTCACACCTTC. The encoded protein is CASSSNRGIHTF.